Below, 5 T cell receptor beta chains from the same sample are listed, as sequenced in a study of cytomegalovirus exposure and HLA in healthy donors. With 60 Vbeta and 13 Jbeta primers, the PCR was carried out. The protocol was immunoSEQ multiplex PCR, while the TCRdb copy is restricted to in-frame clones and leaves out a portion. The repertoire has more than 150,000 clones, more than 70% of them found once; the top ten carry about 7.7%. Sequenced sample: PBMCs. The receptors here all came from a middle-aged woman in good health and CMV-seropositive.

The chain couples TRBV7-2 to TRBJ2-7, with 8 bases aligning to TRBD2. Germline V lookup: CDR1 SGHTA, CDR2 FQGNSA. The J segment lost 2 bases and the V segment lost 5 bases, leaving 5 bases of the junction unmatched. The CDR3 covers 14 residues. In nucleotides, the CDR3 is TGTGCCAGCAGCCGAAGCGGGAGCACCTACGAGCAGTACTTC. Its translation is CASSRSGSTYEQYF.

J is TRBJ2-5 and V is TRBV5-1; 7 positions agree with TRBD1. The J call may be faulty, since TRBJ2-7 better matches the DNA end. CDR1 SGHRS and CDR2 YFSETQ come from the germline V gene. This CDR3 spans 13 amino acids. The CDR3, as DNA: TGCGCCAGCAGCCTTGACAGGGACCACGAGCAGTACTTC. It encodes CASSLDRDHEQYF.

V is TRBV7-3 and J is TRBJ2-2; D remains ambiguous. Trimming removed 5 bases at V and 6 bases at J, with 13 bases between. CDR3 size: 14 residues. Germline CDR1 and CDR2: SGHTA and FQGTGA. CDR3 sequence reads: CASSPSRVPGELFF. The CDR3, as DNA: TGTGCCAGCAGCCCCTCCCGTGTTCCCGGGGAGCTGTTTTTT.

The V call is TRBV6-1, the J call TRBJ1-2; 7 bases are a match to TRBD1. V was clipped by 6 bases and J by 8 bases; unmatched bases: 9. CDR3 length equals 13 residues. Germline CDR1 MNHNS, CDR2 SASEGT. The CDR3 spells CASRGQRDSGYTF. As DNA, the CDR3 is TGTGCCAGCAGGGGACAGCGTGACAGCGGCTACACCTTC.

The CDR3 nucleotides are TGCGCCAGCAGCTTATCAGCAACTAATGAAAAACTGTTTTTT. Its translation is CASSLSATNEKLFF. The rearrangement uses TRBV5-1 and TRBJ1-4; unclear D gene. CDR1 and CDR2 from the germline V gene are SGHRS and YFSETQ. Trimming removed 2 bases at V and 0 bases at J, with 5 bases between. This CDR3 contains 14 residues.